The 13 T cell receptor beta chains reported below all come from one sample, sequenced in a study of CD8+ T cells in alopecia areata. cDNA serving as the sequencing template came from extracted, reverse transcribed RNA. Assay used: immunoSEQ multiplex PCR; TCRdb lists only in-frame clones, some missing. The sample records about 64,000 clones, 46% being singletons. Treatment defined: oral pan-JAK inhibitor, 5-10 mg twice daily. Sample: CD8+ T cells sorted from blood, taken around week 36, from a patient treated with tofacitinib. Source of these receptors: a human donor with alopecia areata.

The chain uses TRBV11-2 and TRBJ2-7; D is unresolved. Germline V lookup: CDR1 SGHAT, CDR2 FQNNGV. Deletions cut 2 bases from V and 2 bases from J, with 4 bases between. CDR3 length equals 12 residues. The CDR3 is CASSLNPYEQYF. DNA for the CDR3: TGTGCCAGCAGCTTAAACCCCTACGAGCAGTACTTC.

This rearrangement joins TRBV28 to TRBJ2-1, with 11 nucleotides matching TRBD2. CDR1 and CDR2 (germline): MDHEN, SYDVKM. V shed 7 bases, J shed 0 bases, and the junction held 11 bases outside the gene matches. CDR3 length equals 18 residues. This CDR3 reads CASIRTSGRISSYNEQFF. CDR3 sequence (DNA): TGTGCCAGCATAAGGACTAGCGGGCGGATAAGCTCCTACAATGAGCAGTTCTTC.

The chain links TRBV2 to TRBJ2-1; TRBD1 agrees at 7 bases. V gave up 7 bases and J gave up 9 bases; unmatched junction bases: 6. This CDR3 has 12 residues. Germline CDR1 and CDR2: SNHLY and FYNNEI. The CDR3 sequence: CASTGQNLEQFF. The CDR3 nucleotides are TGTGCCAGCACGGGACAGAATCTTGAGCAGTTCTTC.

The rearrangement links TRBV29-1 to TRBJ2-5, with 7 bases lining up with TRBD2. This CDR3 has 14 residues. V was clipped by 6 bases and J by 3 bases; unmatched bases: 10. Per the germline V gene, CDR1 is SQVTM and CDR2 is ANQGSEA. This CDR3 reads CSVLSGLRKETQYF. Written as DNA, the CDR3 is TGCAGCGTACTTAGCGGGCTACGAAAAGAGACCCAGTACTTC.

V gene TRBV30 combines with J gene TRBJ1-1; weak D call: TRBD1 (5 bases). Germline V gives CDR1 GTSNPN, CDR2 SVGIG (reference sequence). The CDR3 contains 13 residues. V dropped 2 bases and J dropped 1 base, with 8 bases sitting between them. For the CDR3, the DNA is TGTGCCTGGAGTCGGGGCCGGAACACTGAAGCTTTCTTT. As protein: CAWSRGRNTEAFF.

The chain combines TRBV9 with TRBJ1-1, with 7 nucleotides matching TRBD1. Germline V gene data show CDR1 as SGDLS and CDR2 as YYNGEE. Germline trimming cut 3 bases from V and 4 bases from J; bases unmatched to any gene: 9. This CDR3 is 15 amino acids long. This CDR3 is CASSGGGELITEAFF. CDR3 coding DNA: TGTGCCAGCAGCGGAGGGGGCGAGTTGATCACTGAAGCTTTCTTT.

The chain employs TRBV7-9 and TRBJ2-7; 7 bases line up with TRBD1. The trim removed 5 bases at V and 0 bases at J, leaving 1 base unmatched. Germline CDR1 and CDR2: SEHNR and FQNEAQ (reference sequence). The CDR3 runs 13 residues. CDR3 bases: TGTGCCAGCAGCCGGGACAGCTCCTACGAGCAGTACTTC. The encoded protein is CASSRDSSYEQYF. The full variable domain, with the rest looked up from reference TRBV7-9 and TRBJ2-7, is DTGVSQNPRHKITKRGQNVTFRCDPISEHNRLYWYRQTLGQGPEFLTYFQNEAQLEKSRLLSDRFSAERPKGSFSTLEIQRTEQGDSAMYLCASSRDSSYEQYFGPGTRLTVT.

The chain carries TRBV9 and TRBJ1-3; TRBD1 matches 7 bases. From germline, CDR1 is SGDLS and CDR2 YYNGEE. The V gene end was trimmed by 0 bases and the J gene end by 4 bases; junction bases not matched to a gene: 4. The CDR3 totals 15 residues. As DNA, the CDR3 is TGTGCCAGCAGCGTAGAGACAGGGTCCGGAAACACCATATATTTT. The encoded protein is CASSVETGSGNTIYF.

Only one count was recorded for this clone. The chain joins TRBV4-1 to TRBJ2-1; D possibly matches TRBD1 or TRBD2 (5 bases each). This CDR3 contains 16 residues. Germline V gene data show CDR1 as MGHRA and CDR2 as YSYEKL. Trimming removed 1 base at V and 0 bases at J, with 10 bases between. The CDR3 DNA reads TGCGCCAGCAGCCAAGTCGGGACCGACTCCTACAATGAGCAGTTCTTC. Translation: CASSQVGTDSYNEQFF.

The gene calls are TRBV25-1 and TRBJ1-2; no firm D call. The CDR3 has 13 residues. The V gene lost 7 bases and the J gene lost 5 bases, with 14 bases spanning the gap. Germline assignment: CDR1 MGHDK and CDR2 SYGVNS. The CDR3, as DNA: TGTGCCAGCACCCCTGATGACCGTTATGGCTACACCTTC. It translates to CASTPDDRYGYTF.

This clone was picked up a small number of times. The chain is built from TRBV14 and TRBJ1-2, with a tentative D call TRBD1 (6 bases). CDR1 and CDR2 (germline): SGHDN, FVKESK. This CDR3 has 13 amino acids. V was clipped by 4 bases and J by 3 bases, with 9 bases between them. CDR3 amino acids: CASSRGTHYGYTF. CDR3 in DNA: TGTGCCAGCAGCCGTGGGACACACTATGGCTACACCTTC.

This clone has only a few counts. The chain links TRBV7-9 to TRBJ2-1; D is uncertain. CDR1 and CDR2 (germline): SEHNR, FQNEAQ (reference sequence). The ends were cut back, 6 bases at V and 6 bases at J, with 12 bases in the middle. CDR3 size: 13 residues. In DNA, the CDR3 is TGTGCCAGCAGACGACCCGAGATCAATGAGCAGTTCTTC. Amino acids: CASRRPEINEQFF.

This chain joins TRBV27 and TRBJ1-5, with a possible D match to TRBD1 (5 bases). CDR1 is MNHEY and CDR2 is SMNVEV in the germline V gene (reference sequence). The CDR3 runs to 14 residues. Between the trimmed V and J ends, which lost 3 bases and 4 bases, there was a span of 10 bases. CDR3 protein: CASSFQGPNQPQHF. The CDR3 nucleotides read TGTGCCAGCAGTTTCCAGGGACCAAATCAGCCCCAGCATTTT.